This T cell receptor (beta chain) was obtained from a study of blood T cell repertoires in COVID-19. The table came from immunoSEQ multiplex PCR; TCRdb's copy has only in-frame clones and leaves some out. The sample shows roughly 300,000 clones, 65% to 90% of them seen only once. The CDR3 has 15 amino acids. The germline V gene encodes CDR1 MNHEY and CDR2 SVGAGI. V trimming: 6 bases; J trimming: 2 bases; junction bases outside the gene matches: 9. The count of this clone is one. Specimen: PBMCs or T cells enriched from blood (not recorded which). This receptor was identified in a woman aged 18-29 years who had recovered from COVID-19. V gene TRBV6-5 combines with J gene TRBJ2-5, with TRBD2 identical over 7 bases. CDR3: CASRQAPGLQETQYF. The CDR3 nucleotides are TGTGCCAGCAGACAAGCTCCGGGACTACAAGAGACCCAGTACTTC.